What follows describes a single TCR beta chain. The V end was cut by 4 bases, the J end by 6 bases, with 28 bases between. Germline V lookup: CDR1 MNHEY, CDR2 SVGAGI. CDR3 size: 18 residues. In TCRdb, the 5' RACE reads were re-called with MiXCR into one record per CDR3 protein. The sample comprises approximately 100,000 distinct CDR3 sequences, roughly a sixth of which are singletons, and more than 5.5% rests with the top ten. This sample stems from a study of T cells of healthy individuals. This rearrangement joins TRBV6-5 to TRBJ2-7; D is possibly TRBD2 (7 bases). The TCR comes from a human donor in good health. CDR3 nucleotide sequence: TGTGCCAGCAGTTCTCGACGCACAGGGAGGGGTCTCTACGGCGAGCAGTACTTC. As protein: CASSSRRTGRGLYGEQYF.